The source of this T cell receptor beta chain is a study of TIL therapy for anti-PD-1-resistant metastatic lung cancer. Per germline, CDR1 SGDLS and CDR2 YYNGEE. V lost 4 bases, J lost 7 bases, and 3 bases stayed unmatched. The CDR3 totals 14 residues. Sample time point: pre-treatment sample, taken before nivolumab and TIL therapy. Sequencing used immunoSEQ v3. The protocol was immunoSEQ multiplex PCR, while the TCRdb copy is restricted to in-frame clones and leaves out a portion. The profile shows 55,000 to 65,000 clones, over 70% of them singletons. This clonotype originated in a person aged 25-85 years with non-small cell lung cancer. The source material was blood, sampled at baseline. The chain is built from TRBV9 and TRBJ1-6, with 9 bases lining up with TRBD1. In DNA form, the CDR3 reads TGTGCCAGCAGCAATACAGGGGGCAATTCACCCCTCCACTTT. Amino acids: CASSNTGGNSPLHF.